This T cell receptor (beta chain) emerged from a study of CXCR3-negative and CXCR3-positive naive CD8 T cells. Those CD8+ T cells considered naive were CD45RO-CCR7+CD27+CD95-. 5' RACE with UMI labels generated the TRB cDNA libraries. TCRdb reanalyzed the 5' RACE reads and collapses them to one entry per CDR3 protein, without DNA. This repertoire includes 65,000 to 90,000 distinct CDR3 sequences. This CDR3 has 15 residues. Germline-derived CDR1 and CDR2 are DFQATT and SNEGSKA (reference sequence). Of note for this clonotype: Its antigen remains unknown.

Notes on the study in general: Each naive subset displayed comparably high diversity, whereas memory CD8+ cells displayed much lower diversity. More hydrophobic TRB CDR3s were found in CXCR3-positive naive cells than in CXCR3-negative naive cells. Memory cells differed in TRBV-TRBJ usage, but naive CXCR3-negative and CXCR3-positive cells had similar usage.

The receptor was derived from a human donor in good health. Some clones in this sample may be carry-over from other donors' samples. The sequencing sample was made of naive CXCR3+ CD8+ T cells from blood. Subset noted: CD45RO-CCR7+CD27+CD95- naive CD8+ T cells expressing CXCR3 (TNR3+). V usage is TRBV20-1 and J usage is TRBJ2-1; TCRdb proposes TRBD2, but this gene call is untestable without DNA. The CDR3 protein is CSARDTAGEDNEQFF.